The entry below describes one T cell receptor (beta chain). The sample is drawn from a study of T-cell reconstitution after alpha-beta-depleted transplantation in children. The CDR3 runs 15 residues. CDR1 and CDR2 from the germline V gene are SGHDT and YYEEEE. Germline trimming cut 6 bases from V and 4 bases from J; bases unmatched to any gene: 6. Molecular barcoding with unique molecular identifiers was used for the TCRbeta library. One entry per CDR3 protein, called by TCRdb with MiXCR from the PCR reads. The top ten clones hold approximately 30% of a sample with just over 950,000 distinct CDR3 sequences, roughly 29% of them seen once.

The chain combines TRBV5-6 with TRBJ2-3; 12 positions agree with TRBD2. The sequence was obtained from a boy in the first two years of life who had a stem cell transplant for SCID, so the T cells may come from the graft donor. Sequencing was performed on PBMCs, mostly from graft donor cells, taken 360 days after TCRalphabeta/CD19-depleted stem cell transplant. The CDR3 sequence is CASTLAGGDADTQYF. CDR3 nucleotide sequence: TGTGCCAGCACCCTAGCGGGGGGGGATGCAGATACGCAGTATTTT. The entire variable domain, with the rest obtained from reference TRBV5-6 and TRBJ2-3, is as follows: DAGVTQSPTHLIKTRGQQVTLRCSPKSGHDTVSWYQQALGQGPQFIFQYYEEEERQRGNFPDRFSGHQFPNYSSELNVNALLLGDSALYLCASTLAGGDADTQYFGPGTRLTVL.